This entry is about one T cell receptor (beta chain). Its antigen is still unknown. A read error may be the cause here, since a much bigger clone is one base away. The germline V gene provides CDR1 ENHRY and CDR2 SYGVKD. The CDR3 runs 14 amino acids, cysteine and phenylalanine included. Just the 42-base CDR3 DNA is kept, in frame starting at base 1. Trimming removed 7 bases from V and 5 bases from J, leaving 17 bases between the germline ends. Receptor libraries were prepared by RT-PCR. Sequencing was performed on an Illumina MiSeq. TCRdb handled the public reads itself, with Q25 trimming in fastp and clone calling in MiXCR, and kept productive beta chains. Identical CDR3 proteins give one entry, which carries the most common genes and DNA. This sample is represented by fewer than 800,000 distinct CDR3 sequences; 14% of them were singletons. The top ten clones comprise around 3.3% of the sample. This entry is derived from a study (dated by TCRdb to 2015 to 2016).

Sequenced input: memory CD4+ T cells from blood. The rearranged segments are TRBV10-3 and TRBJ1-2; tentative D gene TRBD1, with 6 bases matching. This TCR was sampled from a female donor in good health, serving as a healthy control. The sequenced DNA: TGTGCCATCATTGTCGAGGGGGACCTATATGGCTACACCTTC. Its translation is CAIIVEGDLYGYTF.